These 24 T cell receptor beta chains originate from one sample sequenced in a study of shared clonotypes between healthy human individuals. Measured with immunoSEQ multiplex PCR; TCRdb has only the in-frame clones, and not every one. This table has 2 million to 3 million clones, roughly 93% appearing once. Source material: naive CD4+ T cells from PBMCs. Subset: CD45RA+ positively selected. The receptors here all came from a man between 18 and 35 years old in good health. Some clones in this sample may be carry-over from other donors' samples.

The genes are TRBV7-9 and TRBJ2-1; the D gene could be TRBD1 or TRBD2 (5 bases each). The length of the CDR3 is 15 residues. CDR1 and CDR2 from the germline V gene are SEHNR and FQNEAQ (reference sequence). Trimming took 1 base from V and 7 from J, leaving 14 bases between them. The CDR3 loop is CASSLGVANRNEQFF. The CDR3 bases are TGTGCCAGCAGCTTAGGAGTAGCGAACAGGAATGAGCAGTTCTTC. The entire variable domain, with the rest obtained from reference TRBV7-9 and TRBJ2-1, is as follows: DTGVSQNPRHKITKRGQNVTFRCDPISEHNRLYWYRQTLGQGPEFLTYFQNEAQLEKSRLLSDRFSAERPKGSFSTLEIQRTEQGDSAMYLCASSLGVANRNEQFFGPGTRLTVL.

This chain uses TRBV10-2 with TRBJ1-2; D may be TRBD1 (5 bases). The V and J ends lost 5 bases and 7 bases respectively, with 14 bases between them. CDR1 WSHSY and CDR2 SAAADI come from the germline V gene. This CDR3 has 13 amino acids. The CDR3 loop reads CASSRDPSTGYTF. The CDR3 DNA reads TGCGCCAGCAGTCGGGACCCATCCACTGGCTACACCTTC.

This chain links TRBV4-2 with TRBJ2-6; D is perhaps TRBD2 (6 bases). Germline assignment: CDR1 LGHNA and CDR2 YNFKEQ. Trimming removed 0 bases from V and 0 bases from J, with 18 bases in between. The CDR3 contains 20 residues. This CDR3 is CASSQDLGLQFSSGANVLTF. DNA of the CDR3: TGTGCCAGCAGCCAAGATCTGGGACTTCAATTCAGCTCTGGGGCCAACGTCCTGACTTTC.

This sequence joins TRBV27 and TRBJ1-5; the match to TRBD1 covers 9 bases. Trimming took 4 bases from V and 5 from J; bases not matched to a gene: 9. The CDR3 runs to 16 residues. CDR1 is MNHEY and CDR2 is SMNVEV in the germline V gene (reference sequence). CDR3 in amino acids: CASSSGRGQGDQPQHF. For the CDR3, the DNA is TGTGCCAGCAGTTCTGGCAGGGGACAGGGCGATCAGCCCCAGCATTTT.

The rearrangement uses TRBV25-1 and TRBJ1-1, with 7 positions matching TRBD1. J was trimmed by 6 bases and V by 1 base; bases with no gene match: 5. Germline-derived CDR1 and CDR2 are MGHDK and SYGVNS. CDR3 length: 14 amino acids. In DNA form, the CDR3 reads TGTGCCAGCAGTGAATTCAGGGGGGCGTCTGAAGCTTTCTTT. Its translation is CASSEFRGASEAFF.

The genes are TRBV6-5 and TRBJ2-1; D not certain. The germline gives CDR1 MNHEY, CDR2 SVGAGI. The CDR3 extends over 14 amino acids. V shed 5 bases and J shed 0 bases, with 8 bases lying between them. The CDR3 protein is CASSIINSYNEQFF. The CDR3 DNA reads as TGTGCCAGCAGTATCATTAACTCCTACAATGAGCAGTTCTTC.

The chain recombines TRBV18 with TRBJ2-7, with 7 bases matching TRBD2. There are 17 residues in the CDR3. V dropped 4 bases and J dropped 6; count of bases not matched to a gene: 18. CDR1 KGHSH and CDR2 LQKENI come from the germline V gene. Here the CDR3 DNA reads TGTGCCAGCTCACTCGTCGCGGCGGGCGGGAGAAGGTCCGAGCAGTACTTC. Its protein product is CASSLVAAGGRRSEQYF.

V usage is TRBV5-1 and J usage is TRBJ1-4; D gene ambiguous. The V end lost 0 bases, the J end lost 13 bases, and 13 bases lay between the germline ends. The CDR3 sequence is 13 residues long. From germline, CDR1 is SGHRS and CDR2 YFSETQ. For the CDR3, the DNA is TGCGCCAGCAGCTTGGTGTCCGGGGAAGGACTGTTTTTT. It codes for CASSLVSGEGLFF.

V gene TRBV7-2 combines with J gene TRBJ2-5; D perhaps matches TRBD2 (5 bases). The V gene lost 0 bases and the J gene lost 5 bases, with 16 bases spanning the gap. CDR3 length: 16 amino acids. The V gene's germline CDR1 is SGHTA and CDR2 FQGNSA. This chain's CDR3 is CASSLAFVGMVETQYF. DNA of the CDR3: TGTGCCAGCAGCTTAGCATTTGTCGGGATGGTGGAGACCCAGTACTTC.

The chain has TRBV29-1 and TRBJ1-1; D is perhaps TRBD1 (5 bases). Germline V CDR1 and CDR2: SQVTM, ANQGSEA. The CDR3 is 12 residues long. CDR3 coding DNA: TGCTATGTCTCGCAGGGGAACACTGAAGCTTTCTTT. Translated, it gives CYVSQGNTEAFF.

This sequence joins TRBV18 and TRBJ1-2; D might be TRBD1 (5 bases). Germline V gene sequence: CDR1 KGHSH, CDR2 LQKENI. This CDR3 has 15 residues. Trimming removed 3 bases at V and 7 bases at J, with 18 bases between. The CDR3 DNA reads TGTGCCAGCTCACCCCGACAGAGGGAATTAGGTGGCTACACCTTC. Protein: CASSPRQRELGGYTF.

The genes are TRBV19 and TRBJ2-1, with TRBD2 matching over 8 bases. Germline-derived CDR1 and CDR2 are LNHDA and SQIVND (reference sequence). The CDR3 loop spans 14 amino acids. J was trimmed by 6 bases and V by 9 bases; bases with no gene match: 10. CDR3 sequence (DNA): TGTGCCAGCGAAGGGACTAGGGTGACCAATGAGCAGTTCTTC. Residues: CASEGTRVTNEQFF.

The chain combines TRBV5-8 with TRBJ2-1; no reliable D call. CDR3 length: 15 residues. Per germline, CDR1 SGHTS and CDR2 YDEGEE. Trimming pared 4 bases from V and 0 bases from J, leaving 11 bases between. CDR3 residues: CASSAGDSSYNEQFF. The CDR3 DNA follows: TGTGCCAGCAGCGCAGGCGATAGCTCCTACAATGAGCAGTTCTTC.

The rearrangement links TRBV25-1 to TRBJ2-6; no definite D call. The length of the CDR3 is 14 residues. Germline V gene data show CDR1 as MGHDK and CDR2 as SYGVNS. The germline V and J ends were trimmed by 9 bases and 0 bases, with 9 bases remaining between them. The CDR3, as DNA: TGTGCCAGTCAGAGAAACTCTGGGGCCAACGTCCTGACTTTC. Its translation is CASQRNSGANVLTF.

A remark on this clone: Other nucleotide sequences in the sample specify the same CDR3. J is TRBJ2-2 and V is TRBV29-1, with D maybe TRBD2 (6 bases). The V and J ends lost 6 bases and 3 bases respectively, with 11 bases between them. Per germline, CDR1 SQVTM and CDR2 ANQGSEA. The CDR3 sequence is 13 residues long. Written as DNA, the CDR3 is TGCAGCGTCGGGGGACTGTACACCGGGGAGCTGTTTTTT. This translates into CSVGGLYTGELFF.

This chain links TRBV2 with TRBJ2-7; 11 bases map to TRBD1. This CDR3 contains 16 residues. Per the germline V gene, CDR1 is SNHLY and CDR2 is FYNNEI. Trimming removed 6 bases from V and 0 bases from J; junction bases left unmatched: 7. CDR3 sequence: CASRTRGTGGSYEQYF. The CDR3 nucleotides read TGTGCCAGCAGGACTCGAGGGACAGGGGGCTCCTACGAGCAGTACTTC.

CDR3: CASSVAGTSDNEQFF. CDR3 DNA sequence: TGTGCCAGCAGCGTTGCCGGGACTAGTGACAATGAGCAGTTCTTC. This rearrangement joins TRBV9 to TRBJ2-1, with 8 bases lining up with TRBD2. Germline assignment: CDR1 SGDLS and CDR2 YYNGEE. This CDR3 comprises 15 residues. The V segment lost 2 bases and the J segment 5 bases; nucleotides outside the gene matches: 6.

J is TRBJ1-1 and V is TRBV19, with 10 bases lining up with TRBD1. Germline V CDR1 and CDR2: LNHDA, SQIVND (reference sequence). The CDR3 contains 17 residues. V shed 6 bases and J 5 bases; nucleotides not matched to a gene: 15. CDR3 in amino acids: CASRLTGGYPRGTEAFF. As DNA, the CDR3 is TGTGCCAGTAGACTGACAGGGGGCTACCCTAGGGGGACTGAAGCTTTCTTT.

Points on this clone: Within the sample, other DNA sequences also encode this same CDR3. This chain connects TRBV28 to TRBJ2-7; D ambiguous. V lost 11 bases, J lost 1 base, and 12 bases lay in between. Germline V gene lookup returns CDR1 MDHEN and CDR2 SYDVKM. This CDR3 is built from 12 residues. CDR3 residues: CACGLSSYEQYF. DNA of the CDR3: TGTGCCTGCGGCCTTAGTTCCTACGAGCAGTACTTC.

Concerning this clone: The same CDR3 arises from other DNA sequences in this sample as well. The J gene is TRBJ1-5, the V gene TRBV28; unclear D gene. CDR3 length: 12 amino acids. The V gene lost 6 bases and the J gene lost 4 bases, with 7 bases spanning the gap. Looked up from germline, CDR1 is MDHEN and CDR2 is SYDVKM. The CDR3 DNA reads as TGTGCCAGCAGCCCCGATAATCAGCCCCAGCATTTT. Amino acids: CASSPDNQPQHF.

The chain recombines TRBV6-4 with TRBJ1-4; D gene uncertain. Trimming took 6 bases from V and 6 from J, leaving 14 bases between them. The CDR3 totals 14 residues. The germline gives CDR1 MRHNA, CDR2 SNTAGT. The CDR3, as DNA: TGTGCCAGCAGCGGACCGCGGAGTGATGAAAAACTGTTTTTT. It is translated as CASSGPRSDEKLFF.

The V call is TRBV19, the J call TRBJ2-3, with 10 bases fitting TRBD2. CDR3 length equals 18 residues. Germline CDR1 and CDR2: LNHDA and SQIVND (reference sequence). V lost 3 bases and J lost 4; bases outside the gene matches: 13. The CDR3 bases are TGTGCCAGTAGTATTTTGAGCGCTAGCGGGAGTTATCCAGATACGCAGTATTTT. Protein product: CASSILSASGSYPDTQYF.

The chain links TRBV5-8 to TRBJ1-1; D call uncertain. The CDR3 contains 16 residues. Per the germline V gene, CDR1 is SGHTS and CDR2 is YDEGEE. V lost 2 bases to trimming and J lost 0 bases, with 14 bases between them. CDR3: CASSFRAGGMNTEAFF. CDR3 DNA: TGTGCCAGCAGCTTTAGGGCTGGAGGTATGAACACTGAAGCTTTCTTT.

The V call is TRBV27, the J call TRBJ2-7; 8 bases match TRBD1. Per the germline V gene, CDR1 is MNHEY and CDR2 is SMNVEV (reference sequence). The CDR3 is 14 residues long. V dropped 4 bases and J dropped 4; count of bases not matched to a gene: 6. The CDR3 nucleotides read TGTGCCAGCAGTTCCGGCGACAGGGGTTACGAGCAGTACTTC. Translated, it gives CASSSGDRGYEQYF.